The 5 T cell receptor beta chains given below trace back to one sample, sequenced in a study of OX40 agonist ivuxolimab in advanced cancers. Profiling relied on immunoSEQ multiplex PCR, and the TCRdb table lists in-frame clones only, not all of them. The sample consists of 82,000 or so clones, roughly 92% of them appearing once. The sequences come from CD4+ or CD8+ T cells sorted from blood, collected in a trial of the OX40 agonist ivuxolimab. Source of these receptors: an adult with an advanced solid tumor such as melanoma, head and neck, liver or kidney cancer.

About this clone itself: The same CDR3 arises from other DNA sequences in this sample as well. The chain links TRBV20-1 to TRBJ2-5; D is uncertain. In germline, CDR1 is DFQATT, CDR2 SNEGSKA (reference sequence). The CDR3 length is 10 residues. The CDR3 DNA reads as TGCGGGGTGCACCGGGAGACCCAGTACTTC. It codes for CGVHRETQYF.

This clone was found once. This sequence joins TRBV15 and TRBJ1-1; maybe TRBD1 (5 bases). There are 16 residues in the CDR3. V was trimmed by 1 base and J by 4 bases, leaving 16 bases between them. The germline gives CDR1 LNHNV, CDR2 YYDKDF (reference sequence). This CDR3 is CATSRGRQGAFTEAFF. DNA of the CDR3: TGTGCCACCAGCAGAGGGCGGCAGGGTGCGTTCACTGAAGCTTTCTTT.

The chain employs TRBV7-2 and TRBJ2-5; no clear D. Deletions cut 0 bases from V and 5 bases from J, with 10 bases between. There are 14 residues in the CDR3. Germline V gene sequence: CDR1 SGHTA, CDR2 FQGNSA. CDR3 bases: TGTGCCAGCAGCTTAGCGCTAAAGTGGGAGACCCAGTACTTC. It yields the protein CASSLALKWETQYF.

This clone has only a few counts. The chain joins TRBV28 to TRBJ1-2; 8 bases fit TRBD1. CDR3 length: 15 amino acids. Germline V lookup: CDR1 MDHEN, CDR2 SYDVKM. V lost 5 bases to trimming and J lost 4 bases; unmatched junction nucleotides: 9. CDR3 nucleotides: TGTGCCAGCAGTCCTCAGGACAGGGAGGGCTATGGCTACACCTTC. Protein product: CASSPQDREGYGYTF.

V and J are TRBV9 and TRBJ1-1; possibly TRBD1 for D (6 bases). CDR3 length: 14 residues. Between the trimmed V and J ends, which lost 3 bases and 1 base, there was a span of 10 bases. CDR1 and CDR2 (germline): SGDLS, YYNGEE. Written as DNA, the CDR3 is TGTGCCAGCAGCGCACAGGGAGGGAACACTGAAGCTTTCTTT. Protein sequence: CASSAQGGNTEAFF.